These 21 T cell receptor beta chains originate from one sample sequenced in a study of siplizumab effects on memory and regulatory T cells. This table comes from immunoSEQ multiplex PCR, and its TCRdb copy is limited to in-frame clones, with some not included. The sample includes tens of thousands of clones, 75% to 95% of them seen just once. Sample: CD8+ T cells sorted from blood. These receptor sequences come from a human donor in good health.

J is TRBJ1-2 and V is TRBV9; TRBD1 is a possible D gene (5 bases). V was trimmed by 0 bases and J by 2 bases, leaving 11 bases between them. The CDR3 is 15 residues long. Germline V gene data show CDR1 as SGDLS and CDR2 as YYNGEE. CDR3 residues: CASSVASQGNYGYTF. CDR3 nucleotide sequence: TGTGCCAGCAGCGTAGCTAGCCAGGGAAACTATGGCTACACCTTC.

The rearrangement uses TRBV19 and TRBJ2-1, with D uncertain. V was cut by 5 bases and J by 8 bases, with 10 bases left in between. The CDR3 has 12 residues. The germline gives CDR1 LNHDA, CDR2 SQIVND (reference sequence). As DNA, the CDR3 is TGTGCCAGTAGTCAATTTCTGGATGAGCAGTTCTTC. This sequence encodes CASSQFLDEQFF.

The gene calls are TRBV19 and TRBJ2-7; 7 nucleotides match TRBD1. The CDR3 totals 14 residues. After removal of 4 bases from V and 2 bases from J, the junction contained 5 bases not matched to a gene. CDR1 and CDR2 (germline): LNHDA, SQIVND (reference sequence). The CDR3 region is CASSTQGDPYEQYF. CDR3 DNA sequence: TGTGCCAGTAGTACCCAGGGGGATCCCTACGAGCAGTACTTC.

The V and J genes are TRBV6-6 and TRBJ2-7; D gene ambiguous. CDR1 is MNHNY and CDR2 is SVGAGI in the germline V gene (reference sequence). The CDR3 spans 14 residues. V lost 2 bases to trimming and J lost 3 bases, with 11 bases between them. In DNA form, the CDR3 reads TGTGCCAGCAGTTACACCCTGGACCGCTACGAGCAGTACTTC. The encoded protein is CASSYTLDRYEQYF.

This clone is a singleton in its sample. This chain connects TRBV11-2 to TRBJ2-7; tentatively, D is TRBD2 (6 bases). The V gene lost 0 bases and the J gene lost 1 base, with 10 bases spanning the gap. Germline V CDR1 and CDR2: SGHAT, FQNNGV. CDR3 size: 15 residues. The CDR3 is CASSLDGRRSYEQYF. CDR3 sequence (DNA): TGTGCCAGCAGCTTAGACGGGAGAAGGTCCTACGAGCAGTACTTC.

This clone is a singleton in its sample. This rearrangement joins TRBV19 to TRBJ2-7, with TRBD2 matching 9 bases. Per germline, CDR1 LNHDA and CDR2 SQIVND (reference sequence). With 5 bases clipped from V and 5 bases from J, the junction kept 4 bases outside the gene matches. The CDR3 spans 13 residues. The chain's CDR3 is CASSVSGSNEQYF. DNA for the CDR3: TGTGCCAGTAGTGTTAGCGGGAGTAACGAGCAGTACTTC.

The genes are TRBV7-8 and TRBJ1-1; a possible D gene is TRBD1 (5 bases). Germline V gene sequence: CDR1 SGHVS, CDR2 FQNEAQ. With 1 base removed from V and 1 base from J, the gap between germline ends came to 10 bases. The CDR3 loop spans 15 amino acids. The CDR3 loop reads CASSLEGRANTEAFF. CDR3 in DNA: TGTGCCAGCAGCTTAGAGGGCAGGGCGAACACTGAAGCTTTCTTT.

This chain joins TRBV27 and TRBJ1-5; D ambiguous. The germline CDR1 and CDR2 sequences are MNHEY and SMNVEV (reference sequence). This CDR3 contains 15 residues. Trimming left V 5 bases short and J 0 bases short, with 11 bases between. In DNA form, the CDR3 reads TGTGCCAGCAGTAGCCTGGACGGTAGCAATCAGCCCCAGCATTTT. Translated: CASSSLDGSNQPQHF.

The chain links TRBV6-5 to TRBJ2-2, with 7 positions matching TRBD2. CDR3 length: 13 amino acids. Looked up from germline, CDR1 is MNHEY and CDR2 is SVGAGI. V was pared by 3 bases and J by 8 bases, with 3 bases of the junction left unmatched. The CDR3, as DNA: TGTGCCAGCAGTTATTGGCGGGAGGGGGAGCTGTTTTTT. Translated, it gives CASSYWREGELFF.

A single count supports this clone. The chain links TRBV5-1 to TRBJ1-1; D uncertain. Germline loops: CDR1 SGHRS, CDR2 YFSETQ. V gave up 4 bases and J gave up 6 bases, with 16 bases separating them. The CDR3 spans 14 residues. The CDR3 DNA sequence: TGCGCCAGCAGCCCGGAAGGAATTTCGGCTGAAGCTTTCTTT. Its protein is CASSPEGISAEAFF.

In nucleotides, the CDR3 is TGTGCCAGCAGTTTTGTGGCAGGAGCCTACGAGCAGTACTTC. Its translation: CASSFVAGAYEQYF. The V call is TRBV28, the J call TRBJ2-7; no clear D gene. The CDR3 is 14 residues long. The germline gives CDR1 MDHEN, CDR2 SYDVKM. V was pared by 3 bases and J by 2 bases, with 11 bases between.

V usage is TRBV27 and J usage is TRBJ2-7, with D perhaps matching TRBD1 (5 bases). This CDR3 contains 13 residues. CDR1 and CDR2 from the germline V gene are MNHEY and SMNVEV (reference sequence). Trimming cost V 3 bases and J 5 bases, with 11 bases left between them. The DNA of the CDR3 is TGTGCCAGCAGTTTCAGGGTAGGGGACGAGCAGTACTTC. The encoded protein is CASSFRVGDEQYF.

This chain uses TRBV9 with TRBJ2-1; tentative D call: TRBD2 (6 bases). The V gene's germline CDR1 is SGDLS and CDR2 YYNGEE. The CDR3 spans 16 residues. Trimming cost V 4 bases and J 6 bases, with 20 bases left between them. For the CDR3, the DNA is TGTGCCAGCAGCCCCCGCCCACGCGGGATAGGCAATGAGCAGTTCTTC. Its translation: CASSPRPRGIGNEQFF.

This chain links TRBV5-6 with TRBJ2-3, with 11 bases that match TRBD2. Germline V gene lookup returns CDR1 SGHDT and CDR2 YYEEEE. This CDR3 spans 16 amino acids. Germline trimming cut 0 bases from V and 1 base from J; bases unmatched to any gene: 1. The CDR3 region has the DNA TGTGCCAGCAGCTTGGGACTAGCGGGACGCACAGATACGCAGTATTTT. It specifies CASSLGLAGRTDTQYF.

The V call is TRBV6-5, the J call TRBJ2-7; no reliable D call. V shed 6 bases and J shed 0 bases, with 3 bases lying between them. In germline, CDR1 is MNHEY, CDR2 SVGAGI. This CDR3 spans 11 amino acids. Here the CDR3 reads CASSHSYEQYF. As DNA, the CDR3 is TGTGCCAGCAGCCACTCCTACGAGCAGTACTTC.

Written as DNA, the CDR3 is TGTGCCAGCAGTTTTGAAACCTCCTACAATGAGCAGTTCTTC. It specifies CASSFETSYNEQFF. The chain joins TRBV27 to TRBJ2-1; D is uncertain. There are 14 residues in the CDR3. Germline V gives CDR1 MNHEY, CDR2 SMNVEV (reference sequence). Between the trimmed V and J ends, which lost 3 bases and 0 bases, there was a span of 6 bases.

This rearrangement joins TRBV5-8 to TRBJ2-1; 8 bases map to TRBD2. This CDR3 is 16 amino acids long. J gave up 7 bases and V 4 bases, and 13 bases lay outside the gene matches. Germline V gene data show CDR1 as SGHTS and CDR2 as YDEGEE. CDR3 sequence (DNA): TGTGCCAGCAGCCTGTACATAGCGGGGCCGATTAATGAGCAGTTCTTC. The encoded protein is CASSLYIAGPINEQFF.

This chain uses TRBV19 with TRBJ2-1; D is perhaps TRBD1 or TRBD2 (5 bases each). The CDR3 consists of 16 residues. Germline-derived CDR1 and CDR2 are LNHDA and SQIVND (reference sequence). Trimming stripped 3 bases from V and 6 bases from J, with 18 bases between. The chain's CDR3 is CASSIGDPGYGNEQFF. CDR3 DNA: TGTGCCAGTAGTATCGGGGACCCGGGCTATGGCAATGAGCAGTTCTTC.

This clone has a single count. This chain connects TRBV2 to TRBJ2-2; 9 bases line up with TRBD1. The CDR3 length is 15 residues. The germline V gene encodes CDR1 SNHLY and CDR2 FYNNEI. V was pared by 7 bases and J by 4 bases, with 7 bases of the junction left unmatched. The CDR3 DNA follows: TGTGCCAGCAATCCGGGACAGGGCCTCACCGGGGAGCTGTTTTTT. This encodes CASNPGQGLTGELFF.

CDR3 in amino acids: CASSDGQRVLYQPQHF. The CDR3 DNA reads as TGTGCCAGCAGTGATGGCCAGAGGGTACTCTATCAGCCCCAGCATTTT. V usage is TRBV6-1 and J usage is TRBJ1-5; no reliable D call. The CDR3 consists of 16 residues. Trimming stripped 3 bases from V and 5 bases from J, with 17 bases between. CDR1 is MNHNS, CDR2 SASEGT, per germline.

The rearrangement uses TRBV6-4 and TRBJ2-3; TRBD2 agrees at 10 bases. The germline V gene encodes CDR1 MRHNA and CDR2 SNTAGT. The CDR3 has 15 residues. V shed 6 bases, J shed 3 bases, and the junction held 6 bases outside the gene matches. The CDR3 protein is CASSNTSGATDTQYF. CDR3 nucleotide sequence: TGTGCCAGCAGCAACACTAGCGGGGCAACAGATACGCAGTATTTT.